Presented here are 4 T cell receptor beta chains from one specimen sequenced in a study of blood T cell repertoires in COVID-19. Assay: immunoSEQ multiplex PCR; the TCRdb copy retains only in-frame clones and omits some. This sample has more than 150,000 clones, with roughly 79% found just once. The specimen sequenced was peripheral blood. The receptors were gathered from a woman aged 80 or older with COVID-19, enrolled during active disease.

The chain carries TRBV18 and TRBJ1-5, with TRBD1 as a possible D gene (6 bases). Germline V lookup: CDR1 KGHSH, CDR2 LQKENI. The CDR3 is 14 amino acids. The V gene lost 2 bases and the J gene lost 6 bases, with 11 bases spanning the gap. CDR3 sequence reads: CASSPGRGGQPQHF. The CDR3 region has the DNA TGTGCCAGCTCACCAGGCAGGGGCGGTCAGCCCCAGCATTTT.

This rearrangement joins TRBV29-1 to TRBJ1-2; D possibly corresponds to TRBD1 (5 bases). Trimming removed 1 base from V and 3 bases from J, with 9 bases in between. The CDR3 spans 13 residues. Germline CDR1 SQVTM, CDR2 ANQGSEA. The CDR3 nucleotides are TGCAGCGTTGAAGTAGCCAGGGACTATGGCTACACCTTC. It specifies CSVEVARDYGYTF.

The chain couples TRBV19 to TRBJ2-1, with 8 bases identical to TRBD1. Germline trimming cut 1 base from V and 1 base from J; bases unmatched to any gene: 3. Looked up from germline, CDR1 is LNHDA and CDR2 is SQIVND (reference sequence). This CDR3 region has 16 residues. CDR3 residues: CASSIAGTGSYNEQFF. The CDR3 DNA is TGTGCCAGTAGTATAGCAGGGACAGGATCCTACAATGAGCAGTTCTTC.

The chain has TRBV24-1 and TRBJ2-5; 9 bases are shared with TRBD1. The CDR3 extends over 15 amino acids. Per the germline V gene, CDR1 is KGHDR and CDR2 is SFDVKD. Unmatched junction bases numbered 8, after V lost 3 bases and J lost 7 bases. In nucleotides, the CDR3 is TGTGCCACCAGTGATCTTCGGACAGGGGATGGGACCCAGTACTTC. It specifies CATSDLRTGDGTQYF.